These T cell receptor beta chains were read from a single sample in a study of tumor-infiltrating lymphocytes in primary liver carcinoma. TCRdb ran MiXCR on the multiplex PCR reads and lists one entry per CDR3 protein. The data contain almost 200,000 distinct CDR3 sequences, about 65% of them singletons. Source material: peripheral blood. The receptors were sampled from a woman aged 60-70 years with primary liver carcinoma and hepatitis B virus infection. CDR3s include the opening cysteine and the closing phenylalanine or tryptophan. D genes are given only for firm matches. Only part of the rows carry a size: once, few, many, or a class if the clone is expanded.

d_gene: TRBD2; abundance: NA; j_gene: TRBJ2-5; v_gene: TRBV11-2; CDR3nt: TGTGCCAGCAGCTTCCTTCCTAGCGGCCAAGAGACCCAGTACTTC; CDR3aa: CASSFLPSGQETQYF
d_gene: NA; abundance: NA; j_gene: TRBJ2-3; v_gene: TRBV7-3; CDR3nt: TGTGCCAGCAGCTACTACAGGGCAGATACGCAGTATTTT; CDR3aa: CASSYYRADTQYF
d_gene: NA; abundance: NA; j_gene: TRBJ2-3; v_gene: TRBV11-3; CDR3nt: TGTGCCAGCAGCTTAGGTCGTACGCAGTATTTT; CDR3aa: CASSLGRTQYF
d_gene: NA; abundance: many; j_gene: TRBJ2-2; v_gene: TRBV5-6; CDR3nt: TGTGCCAGCAGCTTGCAGGGCGCGAACACCGGGGAGCTGTTTTTT; CDR3aa: CASSLQGANTGELFF
d_gene: TRBD2; abundance: NA; j_gene: TRBJ2-7; v_gene: TRBV11-2; CDR3nt: TGTGTCAGCAGCTTAGGAGGTAGCGGGATGTTCGAGCAGTACTTC; CDR3aa: CVSSLGGSGMFEQYF
d_gene: TRBD2; abundance: NA; j_gene: TRBJ2-3; v_gene: TRBV5-1; CDR3nt: TGCGCCAGCAGCTTGGGGACTAGCGGGAGGATTCGCACAGATACGCAGTATTTT; CDR3aa: CASSLGTSGRIRTDTQYF
d_gene: NA; abundance: NA; j_gene: TRBJ2-1; v_gene: TRBV6-5; CDR3nt: TGTGCCAGTAGTTACCGGGGCGAAGGGGCCTACAATGAGCAGTTCTTC; CDR3aa: CASSYRGEGAYNEQFF
d_gene: NA; abundance: NA; j_gene: TRBJ1-1; v_gene: TRBV7-9; CDR3nt: TGTGCCAGCAGCCCCCAGGACAGGAACACTGAAGCTTTCTTT; CDR3aa: CASSPQDRNTEAFF
d_gene: TRBD1; abundance: once; j_gene: TRBJ2-7; v_gene: TRBV11-2; CDR3nt: TGTGCCAGCGGCGACTCGGGACAGATCGTCTCTTACGAACAGTACTTC; CDR3aa: CASGDSGQIVSYEQYF
d_gene: NA; abundance: few; j_gene: TRBJ2-7; v_gene: TRBV28; CDR3nt: TGTGCCAGCAGTTCTGTAATAACCTACGAGCAGTACTTC; CDR3aa: CASSSVITYEQYF
d_gene: NA; abundance: NA; j_gene: TRBJ2-1; v_gene: TRBV30; CDR3nt: TGTGCCTGGAGACGGGGCTCCTACAATGAGCAGTTCTTC; CDR3aa: CAWRRGSYNEQFF
d_gene: TRBD2; abundance: NA; j_gene: TRBJ2-7; v_gene: TRBV28; CDR3nt: TGTGCCAGCAGTTCGATGGGCTTGGCGGGGGTCGAGCAGTACTTC; CDR3aa: CASSSMGLAGVEQYF
d_gene: TRBD1; abundance: NA; j_gene: TRBJ1-1; v_gene: TRBV11-2; CDR3nt: TGTGCCAGCAGCTCCTGGACAGGGGTAGTGACTGAAGGTTTCTTT; CDR3aa: CASSSWTGVVTEGFF
d_gene: NA; abundance: many; j_gene: TRBJ2-3; v_gene: TRBV5-4; CDR3nt: TGTGCCAGCAGCTTGAATCCGGGGACAGATACGCAGTATTTT; CDR3aa: CASSLNPGTDTQYF
d_gene: TRBD2; abundance: NA; j_gene: TRBJ2-7; v_gene: TRBV11-2; CDR3nt: TGTGCCGTCAGCAAAGGACTAGCGGGAGGCGAGCAGTACTTC; CDR3aa: CAVSKGLAGGEQYF
d_gene: TRBD2; abundance: NA; j_gene: TRBJ2-1; v_gene: TRBV6-6; CDR3nt: TGTGCCAGCAGTCCGGGCCCCCGCGCAGGGGCACTGGCGGGAGGGCCGCATGAGCAGTTCTTC; CDR3aa: CASSPGPRAGALAGGPHEQFF
d_gene: TRBD1; abundance: many; j_gene: TRBJ1-1; v_gene: TRBV29-1; CDR3nt: TGCAGCGTTGAGACACAGGGGGCTGTTCGAGCTTTCTTT; CDR3aa: CSVETQGAVRAFF
d_gene: TRBD1; abundance: NA; j_gene: TRBJ2-7; v_gene: TRBV5-1; CDR3nt: TGCGCCAGCAGCTCCCGGGACAGGGACCTCTCCTACGAGCAGTACTTC; CDR3aa: CASSSRDRDLSYEQYF
d_gene: NA; abundance: NA; j_gene: TRBJ2-1; v_gene: TRBV29-1; CDR3nt: TGCAGCGTTGCCGGTACTAGAGAACATGATGAGCAGCTCTTC; CDR3aa: CSVAGTREHDEQLF
d_gene: NA; abundance: NA; j_gene: TRBJ2-4; v_gene: TRBV11-1; CDR3nt: TGTGCCAACAGCCTTCTGGAGGGGTTGGACAAAAACATTCAGTACTTC; CDR3aa: CANSLLEGLDKNIQYF
d_gene: NA; abundance: NA; j_gene: TRBJ2-1; v_gene: TRBV1; CDR3nt: TGTACCAGCAGCATTCCATCCCTCCGACCTTGCGGGAGCGTCGACAATGAGCAGTTCTTC; CDR3aa: CTSSIPSLRPCGSVDNEQFF
d_gene: NA; abundance: NA; j_gene: TRBJ2-1; v_gene: TRBV5-1; CDR3nt: TGCGCCAGCAGCTTGACGGGCAGGGGAATTTACAATGAGCAGTTCTTC; CDR3aa: CASSLTGRGIYNEQFF
d_gene: NA; abundance: NA; j_gene: TRBJ2-1; v_gene: TRBV6-1; CDR3nt: TGTGCCAGCAGTGTTCCCTACAATCAGCAGTTCTTC; CDR3aa: CASSVPYNQQFF
d_gene: NA; abundance: NA; j_gene: TRBJ2-1; v_gene: TRBV5-4; CDR3nt: TGTGCCAGCAGCCTGAGCGCCACCACCTACAATGAGCAGTTCTTC; CDR3aa: CASSLSATTYNEQFF
d_gene: TRBD1; abundance: NA; j_gene: TRBJ2-7; v_gene: TRBV6-5; CDR3nt: TGTGCCGGCAGTCCCGGGACAGGGAGGAGCGAGCAGTACTTC; CDR3aa: CAGSPGTGRSEQYF
d_gene: NA; abundance: NA; j_gene: TRBJ1-1; v_gene: TRBV4-1; CDR3nt: TGCGCCAGCATGCCGCCATCCGGGCGCACTGAAGCTTTCTTT; CDR3aa: CASMPPSGRTEAFF
d_gene: NA; abundance: NA; j_gene: TRBJ1-5; v_gene: TRBV28; CDR3nt: TGTGCCAGCAGTTTGTGGGGACGCAATCAGCCCCAGCATTTT; CDR3aa: CASSLWGRNQPQHF
d_gene: TRBD1; abundance: NA; j_gene: TRBJ1-5; v_gene: TRBV12-3/TRBV12-4; CDR3nt: TGTGCCAGCAGTTTATCCCCCAGGGGGCCTTGGCAGCCCCAGCATTTT; CDR3aa: CASSLSPRGPWQPQHF
d_gene: NA; abundance: NA; j_gene: TRBJ1-6; v_gene: TRBV5-1; CDR3nt: TGCGCCAGCAGCTTGAGGGCAAGGTTCGGTTCACCCCTCCACTTT; CDR3aa: CASSLRARFGSPLHF
d_gene: NA; abundance: NA; j_gene: TRBJ2-5; v_gene: TRBV19; CDR3nt: TGTGCCAGTAGCAAACGAACCACCGGGACTGGGGAGACCCAGTACTTC; CDR3aa: CASSKRTTGTGETQYF
d_gene: NA; abundance: NA; j_gene: TRBJ2-3; v_gene: TRBV7-9; CDR3nt: TGTGCCAGCAGCCCCGGACTCCTCGGGAGCACAGATATGCAGTATTTT; CDR3aa: CASSPGLLGSTDMQYF
d_gene: TRBD1; abundance: NA; j_gene: TRBJ2-5; v_gene: TRBV11-3; CDR3nt: TGTGCCAGCAGCAGAGACAGGGGGCAAGGGGAGACCCAGTACTTT; CDR3aa: CASSRDRGQGETQYF
d_gene: NA; abundance: NA; j_gene: TRBJ1-2; v_gene: TRBV12-3/TRBV12-4; CDR3nt: TGTGCCAACAGCCAGGGACATTCTTTTGGCTATGGCTACACCTTC; CDR3aa: CANSQGHSFGYGYTF
d_gene: NA; abundance: many; j_gene: TRBJ1-1; v_gene: TRBV12-3/TRBV12-4; CDR3nt: TGTGCCAGCAGTTCAGACAGTTTCGCTGAAGCTTTCTTT; CDR3aa: CASSSDSFAEAFF
d_gene: NA; abundance: NA; j_gene: TRBJ1-2; v_gene: TRBV6-2/TRBV6-3; CDR3nt: TGTGCCAGCAGTTACTCGCCAGAGATTTGGGAAGGCTACACCTTC; CDR3aa: CASSYSPEIWEGYTF
d_gene: TRBD1; abundance: many; j_gene: TRBJ1-5; v_gene: TRBV30; CDR3nt: TGTGCCTGGAGCGGGACAGCCCACGGCGGCAATCAGCCCCAGCATTTT; CDR3aa: CAWSGTAHGGNQPQHF
d_gene: NA; abundance: NA; j_gene: TRBJ1-5; v_gene: TRBV24-1; CDR3nt: TGTGCCACCAGTGATTTCCGCGGGAATCAGCCCCAGCATTTT; CDR3aa: CATSDFRGNQPQHF
d_gene: NA; abundance: NA; j_gene: TRBJ2-4; v_gene: TRBV11-2; CDR3nt: TGTGTCAGCAGGGGAACCGGGTACAAGAACATTCAGTACTTC; CDR3aa: CVSRGTGYKNIQYF
d_gene: NA; abundance: NA; j_gene: TRBJ2-7; v_gene: TRBV11-2; CDR3nt: TGTGCCAGCAGCTCCCTACTAGTGGTGTACGAGCAGTACTTC; CDR3aa: CASSSLLVVYEQYF
d_gene: NA; abundance: many; j_gene: TRBJ1-6; v_gene: TRBV28; CDR3nt: TGTGCCAGCAGCCGTCCGAATTCACCCCTCCACTTT; CDR3aa: CASSRPNSPLHF
d_gene: NA; abundance: many; j_gene: TRBJ1-5; v_gene: TRBV4-2; CDR3nt: TGTGCCAGCAGCCAAGGCAGGGGACAGCCCCAGCATTTT; CDR3aa: CASSQGRGQPQHF
d_gene: NA; abundance: NA; j_gene: TRBJ1-1; v_gene: TRBV11-2; CDR3nt: TGTGCCAGCAGCTTATCCTTCAGATCAGACGCTGAGGCTTCCTTT; CDR3aa: CASSLSFRSDAEASF
d_gene: TRBD2; abundance: NA; j_gene: TRBJ2-5; v_gene: TRBV5-1; CDR3nt: TGCGCCAGCAGCCCACCTAGCGGTGGAAAGACCCAGTACTTC; CDR3aa: CASSPPSGGKTQYF
d_gene: TRBD1; abundance: few; j_gene: TRBJ2-7; v_gene: TRBV11-1; CDR3nt: TGTGCCAGCAGCTTAGGACAGGGCCTCGAGCAATACTTC; CDR3aa: CASSLGQGLEQYF
d_gene: TRBD2; abundance: NA; j_gene: TRBJ2-1; v_gene: TRBV11-2; CDR3nt: TGTGCCAGCAGCTCACCCGGGACTAGCGGAGCCGTCTACAATGAGCAGTCCTTC; CDR3aa: CASSSPGTSGAVYNEQSF
d_gene: NA; abundance: NA; j_gene: TRBJ1-4; v_gene: TRBV11-2; CDR3nt: TGTGCCAGCGGCTACCCGGTGGGTCTGAAACTGTTTTTT; CDR3aa: CASGYPVGLKLFF
d_gene: NA; abundance: once; j_gene: TRBJ1-1; v_gene: TRBV6-5; CDR3nt: TGTGCCAGCAGTTACGATGCAGGGTTCTTGAACACTGAAGATTTCTTT; CDR3aa: CASSYDAGFLNTEDFF
d_gene: NA; abundance: few; j_gene: TRBJ2-1; v_gene: TRBV5-8; CDR3nt: TGTGCCAGCAGTTCGTGGGGATTTGAGCAGTTCTTC; CDR3aa: CASSSWGFEQFF
d_gene: NA; abundance: many; j_gene: TRBJ2-2; v_gene: TRBV4-1; CDR3nt: TGCGCCAGCAGCCAAGATGCCGGGGAGCTGTTTTTT; CDR3aa: CASSQDAGELFF
d_gene: NA; abundance: NA; j_gene: TRBJ1-4; v_gene: TRBV2; CDR3nt: TGTGCCAGCAGACAGGGAGGGAATGAAAAACTGTTTTTT; CDR3aa: CASRQGGNEKLFF